One and the same sample provided the 14 T cell receptor beta chains below, sequenced in a study of blood T cell repertoires in COVID-19. Only in-frame clones appear in the TCRdb table, and some are missing; sequencing was by immunoSEQ multiplex PCR. The data contain some 230,000 clones, approximately 81% of them singletons. What was sequenced was peripheral blood. The source is a man aged 35 to 55 with acute or convalescent COVID-19.

This chain joins TRBV28 and TRBJ1-5; D unclear. CDR3 length: 13 amino acids. The germline V gene has CDR1 MDHEN and CDR2 SYDVKM. V was clipped by 3 bases and J by 4 bases, with 7 bases between them. The CDR3 DNA reads TGTGCCAGCAGTTTTCCGAGAAATCAGCCCCAGCATTTT. Translated: CASSFPRNQPQHF.

J is TRBJ1-2 and V is TRBV3-1 (or the pseudogene TRBV3-2), with D hard to call. Trimming stripped 3 bases from V and 8 bases from J, with 13 bases between. This CDR3 is built from 13 residues. Germline lookup yields CDR1 LGHDT and CDR2 YNNKEL (reference sequence). CDR3 in amino acids: CASSQSELPGYTF. The CDR3 coding sequence is TGTGCCAGCAGCCAGAGTGAGCTGCCCGGCTACACCTTC.

Remarks on this clone: Other DNA sequences from this sample encode an identical CDR3 as well. The V and J genes are TRBV6-1 and TRBJ1-1; D is possibly TRBD1 (5 bases). The CDR3 runs to 13 residues. The V end lost 3 bases, the J end lost 1 base, and 6 bases lay between the germline ends. CDR1 and CDR2 (germline): MNHNS, SASEGT. The CDR3 nucleotides are TGTGCCAGCAGTGACAGGGAGAACACTGAAGCTTTCTTT. Its translation: CASSDRENTEAFF.

This clone occurred once. J is TRBJ1-2 and V is TRBV4-3; no clear D gene. The germline V gene has CDR1 LGHNA and CDR2 YSLEER. V was cut by 3 bases and J by 5 bases, with 13 bases left in between. The CDR3 is made up of 14 amino acids. The CDR3 coding sequence is TGCGCCAGCAGCCAGGAGGCGCAAACTTATGGCTACACCTTC. This codes for CASSQEAQTYGYTF.

This rearrangement joins TRBV10-2 to TRBJ1-2, with 8 bases that match TRBD1. The germline V gene encodes CDR1 WSHSY and CDR2 SAAADI. Trimming at V came to 4 bases and at J to 2 bases, leaving 12 bases not matched to a gene. The CDR3 runs to 17 residues. CDR3 protein: CASSANFFRTGNYGYTF. As DNA, the CDR3 is TGCGCCAGCAGTGCCAACTTTTTTCGGACAGGGAACTATGGCTACACCTTC.

This chain connects TRBV28 to TRBJ1-1; 8 bases fit TRBD1. The CDR3 runs to 15 residues. Germline lookup yields CDR1 MDHEN and CDR2 SYDVKM. The V segment lost 7 bases and the J segment 1 base; nucleotides outside the gene matches: 8. The CDR3 nucleotides read TGTGCCAGCATCCACCACGACAGGGGGAACACTGAAGCTTTCTTT. Protein product: CASIHHDRGNTEAFF.

The CDR3 DNA follows: TGCAGCGGCTCACAGGGTGTAACGGAGTACTTC. Protein: CSGSQGVTEYF. This sequence joins TRBV29-1 and TRBJ2-7; maybe TRBD1 (6 bases). The CDR3 contains 11 residues. The V end was cut by 7 bases, the J end by 11 bases, with 18 bases between. Germline CDR1 is SQVTM and CDR2 is ANQGSEA.

The V call is TRBV30, the J call TRBJ2-2, with 10 bases matching TRBD1. V lost 3 bases to trimming and J lost 4 bases; unmatched junction nucleotides: 5. CDR3 length: 15 residues. Germline V gene lookup returns CDR1 GTSNPN and CDR2 SVGIG (reference sequence). In nucleotides, the CDR3 is TGTGCCTGGAGCTCCGGGACAGGGGTCACCGGGGAGCTGTTTTTT. It yields the protein CAWSSGTGVTGELFF.

The chain combines TRBV7-2 with TRBJ1-2, with a possible D match to TRBD1 (5 bases). Trimming took off 5 bases at V and 4 bases at J, with 14 bases between the two ends. The germline CDR1 and CDR2 sequences are SGHTA and FQGNSA. The CDR3 is made up of 14 amino acids. This CDR3 is CASSPRGHRYGYTF. The CDR3 bases are TGTGCCAGCAGCCCAAGGGGCCACCGCTATGGCTACACCTTC.

The genes are TRBV18 and TRBJ1-2, with 9 bases identical to TRBD1. V was clipped by 3 bases and J by 4 bases; unmatched bases: 6. The CDR3 consists of 15 residues. CDR1 is KGHSH, CDR2 LQKENI, per germline. CDR3 amino acids: CASSPRTGDSYGYTF. Here the CDR3 DNA reads TGTGCCAGCTCACCCCGGACAGGGGATAGCTATGGCTACACCTTC.

The chain combines TRBV19 with TRBJ1-1; D is unresolved. In germline, CDR1 is LNHDA, CDR2 SQIVND (reference sequence). V was pared by 11 bases and J by 0 bases, with 16 bases between. This CDR3 is 14 amino acids long. CDR3 amino acids: CAPLFGSLNTEAFF. Written as DNA, the CDR3 is TGTGCCCCATTATTTGGGAGCCTGAACACTGAAGCTTTCTTT.

V is TRBV2 and J is TRBJ1-3; the match to TRBD1 covers 7 bases. V shed 5 bases, J shed 2 bases, and the junction held 3 bases outside the gene matches. The CDR3 is made up of 14 amino acids. Germline V gene lookup returns CDR1 SNHLY and CDR2 FYNNEI. The CDR3, as DNA: TGTGCCAGCAGTATGACAGGGACTGGAAACACCATATATTTT. Translating it yields CASSMTGTGNTIYF. The full variable domain, with the rest looked up from reference TRBV2 and TRBJ1-3, is EPEVTQTPSHQVTQMGQEVILRCVPISNHLYFYWYRQILGQKVEFLVSFYNNEISEKSEIFDDQFSVERPDGSNFTLKIRSTKLEDSAMYFCASSMTGTGNTIYFGEGSWLTVV.

The CDR3 here is CASSTTSGGAIRQFF. As DNA, the CDR3 is TGTGCCAGCAGTACAACTAGCGGGGGGGCTATAAGGCAGTTCTTC. The rearrangement uses TRBV6-2 or TRBV6-3 and TRBJ2-1, with 13 bases matching TRBD2. Germline trimming cut 5 bases from V and 12 bases from J; bases unmatched to any gene: 10. The CDR3 is 15 residues long. CDR1 and CDR2 (germline): MNHEY, SVGEGT.

The chain employs TRBV6-5 and TRBJ1-2, with TRBD1 matching 7 bases. CDR1 MNHEY and CDR2 SVGAGI come from the germline V gene. V lost 6 bases and J lost 8; bases outside the gene matches: 9. This CDR3 spans 13 amino acids. CDR3 amino acids: CASSLTGPRGYTF. CDR3 coding DNA: TGTGCCAGCAGCCTGACAGGGCCACGAGGCTACACCTTC.